In its sample, the clone carrying this T cell receptor (beta chain) was seen a few times. Antigen unknown. This specimen belongs to a study of CD8+ T cells in alopecia areata. RNA extraction and reverse transcription yielded cDNA as sequencing template. Data came from immunoSEQ multiplex PCR; TCRdb stores just in-frame clones and leaves some out. The table has 95,000 to 100,000 clones, 60% seen once. Treatment here: oral pan-JAK inhibitor, 5-10 mg twice daily. Researchers gathered lesional scalp punch biopsies and peripheral blood from patients with alopecia areata. PBMC-derived CD4+ and CD8+ T cells were sorted. Findings and limits, study-wide: TCR sharing was clearer in mice than between patients, perhaps partly owing to patient HLA diversity.

The clonotype comes from a human donor with alopecia areata. The specimen was CD8+ T cells sorted from blood, collected between weeks 55 and 65, from a patient treated with tofacitinib.

The CDR3 sequence: CASSLSGGSNQPQHF. CDR3 bases: TGTGCCAGCAGTTTATCAGGGGGCAGTAATCAGCCCCAGCATTTT. The V gene is TRBV27, the J gene TRBJ1-5; 7 bases match TRBD1. Germline V gene sequence: CDR1 MNHEY, CDR2 SMNVEV (reference sequence). Trimming at V came to 0 bases and at J to 4 bases, leaving 3 bases not matched to a gene. CDR3 length equals 15 residues.